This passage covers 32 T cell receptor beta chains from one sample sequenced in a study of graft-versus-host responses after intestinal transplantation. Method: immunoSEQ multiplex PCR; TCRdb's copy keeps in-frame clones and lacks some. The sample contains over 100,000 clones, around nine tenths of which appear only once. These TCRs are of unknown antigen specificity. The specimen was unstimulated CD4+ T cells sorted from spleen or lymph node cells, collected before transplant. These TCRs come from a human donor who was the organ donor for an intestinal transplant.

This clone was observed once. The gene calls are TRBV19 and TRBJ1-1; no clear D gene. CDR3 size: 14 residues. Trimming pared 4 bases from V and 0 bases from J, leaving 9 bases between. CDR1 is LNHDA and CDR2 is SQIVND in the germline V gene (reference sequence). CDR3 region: CASSSLSLNTEAFF. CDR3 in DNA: TGTGCCAGTAGTAGTCTCAGCCTGAACACTGAAGCTTTCTTT.

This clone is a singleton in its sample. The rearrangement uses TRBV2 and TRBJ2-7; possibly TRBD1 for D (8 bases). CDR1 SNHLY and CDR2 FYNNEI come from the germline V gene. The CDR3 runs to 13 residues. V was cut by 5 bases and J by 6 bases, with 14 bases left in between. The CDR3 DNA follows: TGTGCCAGCAGTCGGACAGGGAGGGGCGAGCAGTACTTC. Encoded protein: CASSRTGRGEQYF.

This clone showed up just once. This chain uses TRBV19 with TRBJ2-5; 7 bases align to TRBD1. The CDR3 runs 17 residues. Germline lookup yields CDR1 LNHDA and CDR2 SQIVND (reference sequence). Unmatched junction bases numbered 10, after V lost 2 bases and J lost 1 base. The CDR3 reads CASSIRAGRGSQETQYF. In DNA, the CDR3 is TGTGCCAGTAGTATAAGGGCTGGCAGGGGGAGCCAAGAGACCCAGTACTTC.

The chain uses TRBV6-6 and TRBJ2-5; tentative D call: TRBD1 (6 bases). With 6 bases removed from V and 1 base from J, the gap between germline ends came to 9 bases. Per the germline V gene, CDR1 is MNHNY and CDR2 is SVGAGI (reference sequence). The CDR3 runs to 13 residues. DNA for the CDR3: TGTGCCAGCAGCTTACAGGGCCAAGAGACCCAGTACTTC. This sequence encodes CASSLQGQETQYF.

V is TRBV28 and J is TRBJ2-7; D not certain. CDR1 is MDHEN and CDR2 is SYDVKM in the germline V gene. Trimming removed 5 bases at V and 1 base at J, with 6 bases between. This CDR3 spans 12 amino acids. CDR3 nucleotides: TGTGCCAGCAGTACTGTTTCCTACGAGCAGTACTTC. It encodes CASSTVSYEQYF.

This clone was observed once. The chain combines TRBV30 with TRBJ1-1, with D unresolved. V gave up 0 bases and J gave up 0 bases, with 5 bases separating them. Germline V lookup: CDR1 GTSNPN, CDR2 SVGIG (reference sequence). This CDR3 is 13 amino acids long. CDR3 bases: TGTGCCTGGAGTGTAACAGTGAACACTGAAGCTTTCTTT. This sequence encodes CAWSVTVNTEAFF.

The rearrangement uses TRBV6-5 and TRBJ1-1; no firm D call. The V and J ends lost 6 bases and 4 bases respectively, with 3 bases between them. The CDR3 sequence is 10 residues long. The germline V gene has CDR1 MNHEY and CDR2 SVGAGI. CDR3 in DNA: TGTGCCAGCAGGGGCACTGAAGCTTTCTTT. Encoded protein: CASRGTEAFF.

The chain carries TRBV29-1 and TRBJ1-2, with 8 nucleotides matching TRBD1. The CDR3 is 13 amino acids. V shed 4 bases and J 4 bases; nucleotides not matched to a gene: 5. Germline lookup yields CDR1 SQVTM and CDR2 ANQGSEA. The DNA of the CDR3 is TGCAGCGTTGTTCGGACAGGGTCCTATGGCTACACCTTC. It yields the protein CSVVRTGSYGYTF.

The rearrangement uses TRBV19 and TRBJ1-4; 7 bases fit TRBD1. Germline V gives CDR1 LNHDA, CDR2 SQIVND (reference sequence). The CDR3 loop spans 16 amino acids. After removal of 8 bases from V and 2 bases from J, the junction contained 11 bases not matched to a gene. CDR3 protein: CASPQGGFATNEKLFF. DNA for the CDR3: TGTGCCAGTCCCCAGGGGGGGTTTGCGACTAATGAAAAACTGTTTTTT.

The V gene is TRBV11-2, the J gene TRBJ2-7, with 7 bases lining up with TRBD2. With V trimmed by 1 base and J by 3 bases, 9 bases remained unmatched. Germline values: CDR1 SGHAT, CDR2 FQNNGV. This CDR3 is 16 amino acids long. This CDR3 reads CASSLGPGTIGYEQYF. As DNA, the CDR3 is TGTGCCAGCAGCTTAGGACCCGGGACTATCGGCTACGAGCAGTACTTC.

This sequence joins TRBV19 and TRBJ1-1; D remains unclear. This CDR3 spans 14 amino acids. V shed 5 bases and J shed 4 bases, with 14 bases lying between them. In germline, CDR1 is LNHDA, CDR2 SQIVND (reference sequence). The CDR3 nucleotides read TGTGCCAGTAGTTTGGCCGCGATCCCCACTGAAGCTTTCTTT. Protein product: CASSLAAIPTEAFF.

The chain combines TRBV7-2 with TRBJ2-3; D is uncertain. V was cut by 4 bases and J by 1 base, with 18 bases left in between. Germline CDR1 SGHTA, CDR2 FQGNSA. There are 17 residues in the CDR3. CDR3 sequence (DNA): TGTGCCAGCAGCTCCAGTGTGTGGCTCCTGGGCACAGATACGCAGTATTTT. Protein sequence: CASSSSVWLLGTDTQYF.

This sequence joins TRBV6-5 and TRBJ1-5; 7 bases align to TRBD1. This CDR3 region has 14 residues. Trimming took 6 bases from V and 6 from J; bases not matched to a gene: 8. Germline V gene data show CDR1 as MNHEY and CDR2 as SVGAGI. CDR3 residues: CASRPTGRGQPQHF. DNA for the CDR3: TGTGCCAGCAGACCGACAGGGCGAGGTCAGCCCCAGCATTTT.

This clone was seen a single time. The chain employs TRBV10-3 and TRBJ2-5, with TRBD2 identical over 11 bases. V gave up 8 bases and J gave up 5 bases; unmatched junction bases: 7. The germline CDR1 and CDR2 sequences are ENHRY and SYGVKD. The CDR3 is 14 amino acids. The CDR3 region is CAIGGSGREETQYF. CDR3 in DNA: TGTGCCATCGGTGGTAGCGGGAGGGAGGAGACCCAGTACTTC.

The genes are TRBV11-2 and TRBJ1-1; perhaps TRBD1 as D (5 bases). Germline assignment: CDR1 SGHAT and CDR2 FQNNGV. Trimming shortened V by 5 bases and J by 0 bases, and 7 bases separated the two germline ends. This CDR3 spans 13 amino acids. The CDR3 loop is CASSRGMNTEAFF. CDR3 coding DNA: TGTGCCAGCAGCAGGGGAATGAACACTGAAGCTTTCTTT.

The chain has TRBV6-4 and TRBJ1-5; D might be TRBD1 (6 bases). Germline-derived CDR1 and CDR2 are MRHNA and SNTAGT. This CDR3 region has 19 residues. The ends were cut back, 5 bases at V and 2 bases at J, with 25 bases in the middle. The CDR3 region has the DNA TGTGCCAGCAGTCCCGACTGCACAGGGCCGGGGAAGGGCAATCAGCCCCAGCATTTT. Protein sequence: CASSPDCTGPGKGNQPQHF.

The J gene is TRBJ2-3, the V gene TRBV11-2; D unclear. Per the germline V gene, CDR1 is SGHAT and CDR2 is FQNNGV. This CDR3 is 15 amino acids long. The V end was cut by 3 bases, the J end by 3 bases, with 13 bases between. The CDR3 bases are TGTGCCAGCAGCTTTACCAGGTCCATAACAGATACGCAGTATTTT. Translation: CASSFTRSITDTQYF. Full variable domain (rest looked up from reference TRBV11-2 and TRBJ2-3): EAGVAQSPRYKIIEKRQSVAFWCNPISGHATLYWYQQILGQGPKLLIQFQNNGVVDDSQLPKDRFSAERLKGVDSTLKIQPAKLEDSAVYLCASSFTRSITDTQYFGPGTRLTVL.

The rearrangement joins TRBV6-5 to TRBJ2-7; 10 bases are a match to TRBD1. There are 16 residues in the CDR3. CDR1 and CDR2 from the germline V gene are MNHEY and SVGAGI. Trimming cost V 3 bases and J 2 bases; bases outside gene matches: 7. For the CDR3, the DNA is TGTGCCAGCAGTTATCGAAGGACAGGGGGGACCTACGAGCAGTACTTC. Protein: CASSYRRTGGTYEQYF.

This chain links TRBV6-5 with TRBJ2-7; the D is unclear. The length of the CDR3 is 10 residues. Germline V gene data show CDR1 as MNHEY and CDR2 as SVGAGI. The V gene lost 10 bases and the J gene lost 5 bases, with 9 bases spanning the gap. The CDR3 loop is CATRVDEQYF. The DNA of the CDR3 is TGTGCCACCCGGGTGGACGAGCAGTACTTC.

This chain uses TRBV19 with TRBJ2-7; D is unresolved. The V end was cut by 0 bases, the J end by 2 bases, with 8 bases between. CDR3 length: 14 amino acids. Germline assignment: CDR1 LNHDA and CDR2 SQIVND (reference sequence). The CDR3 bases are TGTGCCAGTAGTATAGAGGGCACAGCCTACGAGCAGTACTTC. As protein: CASSIEGTAYEQYF.

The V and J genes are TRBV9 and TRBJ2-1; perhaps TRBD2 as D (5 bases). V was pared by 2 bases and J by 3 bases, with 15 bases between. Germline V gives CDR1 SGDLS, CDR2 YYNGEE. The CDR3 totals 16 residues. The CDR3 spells CASSVLGAGYYNEQFF. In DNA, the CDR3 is TGTGCCAGCAGCGTTTTAGGTGCGGGCTACTACAATGAGCAGTTCTTC.

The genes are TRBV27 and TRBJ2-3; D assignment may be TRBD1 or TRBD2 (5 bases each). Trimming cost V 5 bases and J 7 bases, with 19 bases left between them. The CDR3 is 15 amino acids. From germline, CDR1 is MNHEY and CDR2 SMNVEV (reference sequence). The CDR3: CASSIRDPRVNTQYF. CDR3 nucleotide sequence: TGTGCCAGCAGTATCCGGGACCCGCGAGTAAATACGCAGTATTTT.

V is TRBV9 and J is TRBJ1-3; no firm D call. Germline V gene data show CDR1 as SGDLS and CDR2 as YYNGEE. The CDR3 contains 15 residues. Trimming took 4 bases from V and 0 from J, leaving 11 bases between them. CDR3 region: CASSLTTLSGNTIYF. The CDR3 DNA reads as TGTGCCAGCAGCCTCACGACCCTCTCTGGAAACACCATATATTTT.

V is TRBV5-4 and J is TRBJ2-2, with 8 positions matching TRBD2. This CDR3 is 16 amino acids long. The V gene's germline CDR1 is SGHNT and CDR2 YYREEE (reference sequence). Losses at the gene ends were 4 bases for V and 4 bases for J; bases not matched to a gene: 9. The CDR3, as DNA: TGTGCCAGCAGCCTGGGTATAGCGGGACCCACCGGGGAGCTGTTTTTT. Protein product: CASSLGIAGPTGELFF.

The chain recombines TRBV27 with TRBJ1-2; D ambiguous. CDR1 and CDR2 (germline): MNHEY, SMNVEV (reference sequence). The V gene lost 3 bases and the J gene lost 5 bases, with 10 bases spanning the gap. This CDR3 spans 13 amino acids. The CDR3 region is CASSFGRRYGYTF. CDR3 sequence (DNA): TGTGCCAGCAGTTTCGGGAGGCGGTATGGCTACACCTTC.

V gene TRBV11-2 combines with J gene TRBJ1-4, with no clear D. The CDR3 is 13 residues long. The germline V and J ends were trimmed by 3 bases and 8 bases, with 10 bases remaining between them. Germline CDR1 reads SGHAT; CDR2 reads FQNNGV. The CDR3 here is CASSFGLGEKLFF. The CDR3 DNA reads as TGTGCCAGCAGCTTCGGTTTAGGGGAAAAACTGTTTTTT.

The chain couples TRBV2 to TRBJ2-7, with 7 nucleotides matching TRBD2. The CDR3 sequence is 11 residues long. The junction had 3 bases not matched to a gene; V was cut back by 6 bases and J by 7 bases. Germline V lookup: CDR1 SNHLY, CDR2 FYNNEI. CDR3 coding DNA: TGTGCCAGCAGGGGAGGGAGGGAGCAGTACTTC. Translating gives CASRGGREQYF.

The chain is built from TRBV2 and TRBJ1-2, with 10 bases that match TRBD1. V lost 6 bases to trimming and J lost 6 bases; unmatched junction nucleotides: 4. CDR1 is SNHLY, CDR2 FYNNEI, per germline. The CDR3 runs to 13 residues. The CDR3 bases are TGTGCCAGCAGCCCCGGGACAGGGGATGGCTACACCTTC. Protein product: CASSPGTGDGYTF.

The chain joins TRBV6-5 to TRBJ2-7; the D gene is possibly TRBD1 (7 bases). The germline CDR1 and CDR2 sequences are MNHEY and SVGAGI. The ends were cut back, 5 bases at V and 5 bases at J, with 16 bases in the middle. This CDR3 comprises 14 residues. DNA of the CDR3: TGTGCCAGCAGTAGACAGGGAGGTAAGGACGAGCAGTACTTC. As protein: CASSRQGGKDEQYF.

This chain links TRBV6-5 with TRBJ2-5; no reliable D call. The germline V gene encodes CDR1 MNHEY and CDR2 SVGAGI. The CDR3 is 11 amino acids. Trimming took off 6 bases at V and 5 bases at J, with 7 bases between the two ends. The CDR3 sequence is CASRRRETQYF. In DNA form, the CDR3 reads TGTGCCAGCAGACGCAGGGAGACCCAGTACTTC.

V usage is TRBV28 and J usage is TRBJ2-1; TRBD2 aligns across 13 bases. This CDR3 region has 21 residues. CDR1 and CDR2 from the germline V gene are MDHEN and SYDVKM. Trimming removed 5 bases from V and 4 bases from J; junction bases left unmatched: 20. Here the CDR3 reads CASSAPRDTRTSGRRYNEQFF. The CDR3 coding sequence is TGTGCCAGCAGTGCGCCCCGGGACACGAGGACTAGCGGGAGAAGGTACAATGAGCAGTTCTTC.

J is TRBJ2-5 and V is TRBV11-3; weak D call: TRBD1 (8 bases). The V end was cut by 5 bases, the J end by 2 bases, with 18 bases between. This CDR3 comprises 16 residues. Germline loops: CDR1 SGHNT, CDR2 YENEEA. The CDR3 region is CASSQGAGDGQETQYF. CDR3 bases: TGTGCCAGCAGCCAGGGGGCGGGAGATGGTCAAGAGACCCAGTACTTC.